These 20 T cell receptor beta chains share one sample of origin, sequenced in a study of blood T cell repertoires in COVID-19 (dated by TCRdb to 2020 to 2021). The library was obtained by the immunoSEQ multiplex PCR assay. The clones in this table, taken by TCRdb from immuneACCESS, are in-frame only. Not every clone is retained; where verified, under half of the shortfall comes from an unresolved V gene, and the cause of the rest is unknown. The sample yields approximately 160,000 clones; approximately 85% were counted once. The ten largest account for 0.95% to 1.5% of the sample. Source material: peripheral blood. Receptors originate from a man aged 55 to 70 who had recovered from COVID-19.

The chain uses TRBV29-1 and TRBJ1-1; no definite D call. Germline V gene lookup returns CDR1 SQVTM and CDR2 ANQGSEA. Trimming left V 7 bases short and J 1 base short, with 7 bases between. CDR3 size: 11 residues. CDR3 in DNA: TGCAGCGCGCGGGGGAACACTGAAGCTTTCTTT. Protein product: CSARGNTEAFF.

The chain employs TRBV2 and TRBJ2-1; 8 bases are a match to TRBD1. The CDR3 has 15 amino acids. Looked up from germline, CDR1 is SNHLY and CDR2 is FYNNEI. J lost 3 bases, V lost 6 bases, and 7 bases had no gene match. This CDR3 is CASRRTGQNYNEQFF. In DNA, the CDR3 is TGTGCCAGCAGGCGGACAGGGCAGAACTACAATGAGCAGTTCTTC. Full variable domain (remainder filled in from reference TRBV2 and TRBJ2-1): EPEVTQTPSHQVTQMGQEVILRCVPISNHLYFYWYRQILGQKVEFLVSFYNNEISEKSEIFDDQFSVERPDGSNFTLKIRSTKLEDSAMYFCASRRTGQNYNEQFFGPGTRLTVL.

This rearrangement joins TRBV5-6 to TRBJ2-7; D unresolved. The CDR3 has 12 residues. Trimming took 1 base from V and 3 from J, leaving 5 bases between them. The germline CDR1 and CDR2 sequences are SGHDT and YYEEEE. The DNA of the CDR3 is TGTGCCAGCAGCTTGTTCCGCTACGAGCAGTACTTC. As protein: CASSLFRYEQYF.

This clone was found a few times. The chain has TRBV15 and TRBJ1-1, with 12 bases matching TRBD1. CDR1 and CDR2 (germline): LNHNV, YYDKDF (reference sequence). The CDR3 is made up of 15 amino acids. V gave up 5 bases and J gave up 6 bases; unmatched junction bases: 7. The CDR3, as DNA: TGTGCCACCAGCGGGGACAGGGGGCGCAAGGCTGAAGCTTTCTTT. Encoded protein: CATSGDRGRKAEAFF.

The chain has TRBV29-1 and TRBJ2-2; tentatively, D is TRBD2 (5 bases). The germline V and J ends were trimmed by 5 bases and 1 base, with 17 bases remaining between them. CDR1 is SQVTM and CDR2 is ANQGSEA in the germline V gene. The CDR3 has 16 residues. The CDR3 DNA follows: TGCAGCGTTATCTCCGGAGGACCCTTGAACACCGGGGAGCTGTTTTTT. This sequence encodes CSVISGGPLNTGELFF.

This chain joins TRBV27 and TRBJ2-7; TRBD1 matches at 11 bases. The length of the CDR3 is 15 residues. CDR1 and CDR2 (germline): MNHEY, SMNVEV (reference sequence). Germline trimming cut 5 bases from V and 4 bases from J; bases unmatched to any gene: 7. The CDR3 reads CASSQRTGGYYEQYF. In nucleotides, the CDR3 is TGTGCCAGCAGTCAGCGGACAGGGGGCTATTACGAGCAGTACTTC.

J is TRBJ1-4 and V is TRBV6-2 or TRBV6-3; D remains ambiguous. The CDR3 is 15 amino acids. Per the germline V gene, CDR1 is MNHEY and CDR2 is SVGEGT. Trimming removed 2 bases at V and 3 bases at J, with 10 bases between. The CDR3 DNA is TGTGCCAGCAGTTACGCGGCACTTTCTAATGAAAAACTGTTTTTT. Its protein product is CASSYAALSNEKLFF.

CDR3 loop: CATSDRGQGRRNTGELFF. CDR3 nucleotide sequence: TGTGCCACCAGTGACCGTGGACAGGGAAGGAGAAACACCGGGGAGCTGTTTTTT. The rearrangement joins TRBV24-1 to TRBJ2-2; TRBD1 matches 8 bases. Germline CDR1 is KGHDR and CDR2 is SFDVKD. The CDR3 is 18 amino acids. With V trimmed by 4 bases and J by 2 bases, 11 bases remained unmatched.

The genes are TRBV19 and TRBJ1-2, with 8 bases identical to TRBD1. CDR3 size: 15 residues. J lost 10 bases, V lost 3 bases, and 13 bases had no gene match. From germline, CDR1 is LNHDA and CDR2 SQIVND (reference sequence). CDR3 sequence reads: CASSIPAQGAMSYTF. CDR3 coding DNA: TGTGCCAGTAGTATCCCCGCGCAGGGGGCGATGTCCTACACCTTC.

J is TRBJ1-2 and V is TRBV5-1; D might be TRBD1 (5 bases). The CDR3 runs 16 residues. Germline V gives CDR1 SGHRS, CDR2 YFSETQ. Between the trimmed V and J ends, which lost 1 base and 7 bases, there was a span of 20 bases. The CDR3 here is CASSLNTARGKGGYTF. In nucleotides, the CDR3 is TGCGCCAGCAGCTTGAATACGGCTCGGGGGAAGGGTGGCTACACCTTC.

This clone came up once. This sequence joins TRBV5-1 and TRBJ2-6; 7 nucleotides match TRBD1. The CDR3 runs to 19 residues. J was trimmed by 0 bases and V by 5 bases; bases with no gene match: 14. CDR1 is SGHRS, CDR2 YFSETQ, per germline. The CDR3 DNA follows: TGCGCCAGCAGGGTGCGCGCCGGACAGGAGAGCTCTGGGGCCAACGTCCTGACTTTC. Amino acid sequence: CASRVRAGQESSGANVLTF.

Concerning this clone itself: A read error may produce the germline difference seen at one junction end. The chain carries TRBV19 and TRBJ2-7; D perhaps matches TRBD1 (5 bases). Looked up from germline, CDR1 is LNHDA and CDR2 is SQIVND (reference sequence). The CDR3 is 11 amino acids. In DNA form, the CDR3 reads TGCGCCACAGGTAACTCCTACGAGCAGTACTTC. Encoded protein: CATGNSYEQYF.

This sequence joins TRBV3-1 (or the pseudogene TRBV3-2) and TRBJ2-3; 8 bases map to TRBD2. This CDR3 has 14 residues. Germline CDR1 reads LGHDT; CDR2 reads YNNKEL (reference sequence). The ends lost 6 bases at V and 2 bases at J; junction bases unmatched: 4. CDR3 in amino acids: CASSSGALTDTQYF. As DNA, the CDR3 is TGTGCCAGCAGTAGCGGGGCTCTCACAGATACGCAGTATTTT.

This clone occurred once. The chain combines TRBV25-1 with TRBJ1-6, with TRBD1 matching 9 bases. The germline CDR1 and CDR2 sequences are MGHDK and SYGVNS. CDR3 length: 16 amino acids. V gave up 6 bases and J gave up 10 bases; unmatched junction bases: 13. The CDR3, as DNA: TGTGCCAGCAGGCCTACCGGGACAGGGTTTGCGTCACCCCTCCACTTT. Amino acid sequence: CASRPTGTGFASPLHF. The full variable domain, its missing parts supplied by reference TRBV25-1 and TRBJ1-6, is EADIYQTPRYLVIGTGKKITLECSQTMGHDKMYWYQQDPGMELHLIHYSYGVNSTEKGDLSSESTVSRIRTEHFPLTLESARPSHTSQYLCASRPTGTGFASPLHFGNGTRLTVT.

On this clone itself: The junction and the germline gene differ at one end; a read error may be behind it. The rearrangement joins TRBV4-2 to TRBJ1-6; D remains unclear. This CDR3 is built from 12 residues. Germline-derived CDR1 and CDR2 are LGHNA and YNFKEQ. The CDR3 reads CASSQDKSPLHF. The CDR3 DNA is TGTGCCAGCAGCCAAGATAAATCACCCCTCCACTTT.

This clone has just one count. This chain joins TRBV7-2 and TRBJ1-2; no clear D gene. The CDR3 is 14 residues long. V gave up 1 base and J gave up 4 bases, with 10 bases separating them. Looked up from germline, CDR1 is SGHTA and CDR2 is FQGNSA. Written as DNA, the CDR3 is TGTGCCAGCAGCTTAGTCCTCGACTCCTATGGCTACACCTTC. Protein product: CASSLVLDSYGYTF.

V usage is TRBV19 and J usage is TRBJ2-3; 10 bases map to TRBD2. CDR3 length equals 14 residues. Unmatched junction bases numbered 7, after V lost 9 bases and J lost 4 bases. CDR1 is LNHDA and CDR2 is SQIVND in the germline V gene (reference sequence). The CDR3 protein is CASGTGTSADTQYF. In nucleotides, the CDR3 is TGTGCCAGCGGAACCGGGACTAGCGCAGATACGCAGTATTTT. The whole variable domain, filled in from reference TRBV19 and TRBJ2-3, reads DGGITQSPKYLFRKEGQNVTLSCEQNLNHDAMYWYRQDPGQGLRLIYYSQIVNDFQKGDIAEGYSVSREKKESFPLTVTSAQKNPTAFYLCASGTGTSADTQYFGPGTRLTVL.

The chain has TRBV5-1 and TRBJ2-6; D is possibly TRBD1 (5 bases). V was clipped by 2 bases and J by 0 bases, with 6 bases between them. The CDR3 spans 15 residues. In germline, CDR1 is SGHRS, CDR2 YFSETQ. The CDR3 DNA reads TGCGCCAGCAGCTTCGACAGCTCTGGGGCCAACGTCCTGACTTTC. Translation: CASSFDSSGANVLTF.

V gene TRBV5-1 combines with J gene TRBJ2-5; 9 bases agree with TRBD1. Germline V gene lookup returns CDR1 SGHRS and CDR2 YFSETQ. The trim removed 4 bases at V and 5 bases at J, leaving 6 bases unmatched. The CDR3 sequence is 14 residues long. The chain's CDR3 is CASSGQGILETQYF. Here the CDR3 DNA reads TGCGCCAGCAGCGGACAGGGGATTTTGGAGACCCAGTACTTC. Looking up the rest from reference TRBV5-1 and TRBJ2-5 gives the full variable domain: KAGVTQTPRYLIKTRGQQVTLSCSPISGHRSVSWYQQTPGQGLQFLFEYFSETQRNKGNFPGRFSGRQFSNSRSEMNVSTLELGDSALYLCASSGQGILETQYFGPGTRLLVL.

The V gene is TRBV2, the J gene TRBJ2-7, with 10 bases that match TRBD1. CDR3 length: 13 residues. CDR1 is SNHLY, CDR2 FYNNEI, per germline. Trimming cost V 4 bases and J 7 bases; bases outside gene matches: 4. CDR3 DNA sequence: TGTGCCAGCAGTGCCGACAGGGGGCGAGAGCAGTACTTC. Its protein product is CASSADRGREQYF.